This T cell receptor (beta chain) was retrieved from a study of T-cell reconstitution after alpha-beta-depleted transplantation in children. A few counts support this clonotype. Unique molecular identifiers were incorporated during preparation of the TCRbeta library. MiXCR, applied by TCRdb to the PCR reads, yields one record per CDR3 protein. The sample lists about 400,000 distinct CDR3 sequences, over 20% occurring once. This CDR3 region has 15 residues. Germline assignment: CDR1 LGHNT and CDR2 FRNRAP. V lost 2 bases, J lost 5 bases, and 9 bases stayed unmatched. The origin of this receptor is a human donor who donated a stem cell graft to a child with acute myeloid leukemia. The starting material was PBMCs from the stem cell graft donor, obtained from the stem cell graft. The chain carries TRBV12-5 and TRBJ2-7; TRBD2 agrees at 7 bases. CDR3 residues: CASGLSGTSEDEQYF. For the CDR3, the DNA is TGTGCTAGTGGTTTGTCGGGTACTAGCGAGGACGAGCAGTACTTC.